The 7 T cell receptor beta chains below come from one sample, sequenced in a study of TIL therapy for anti-PD-1-resistant metastatic lung cancer. The immunoSEQ assay was v3. Clones were read by immunoSEQ multiplex PCR, and TCRdb kept only the in-frame ones, dropping some. This table holds 60,000 or so clones, roughly 69% found once. Stated time point: pre-treatment sample, taken before nivolumab and TIL therapy. Sequences were derived from blood, sampled at baseline. These TCRs come from a person aged 25-79 years with non-small cell lung cancer.

This rearrangement joins TRBV7-2 to TRBJ2-5, with 10 bases identical to TRBD2. CDR3 length: 15 residues. V shed 3 bases, J shed 5 bases, and the junction held 6 bases outside the gene matches. Germline assignment: CDR1 SGHTA and CDR2 FQGNSA. The DNA of the CDR3 is TGTGCCAGCAGCTTCCAGCGGGGGGGCGGGGAGACCCAGTACTTC. Translated, it gives CASSFQRGGGETQYF.

The genes are TRBV11-2 and TRBJ1-5, with D possibly being TRBD1 (6 bases). V lost 4 bases and J lost 6, with 22 bases in between. CDR1 is SGHAT and CDR2 is FQNNGV in the germline V gene. The CDR3 is 17 residues long. The CDR3 loop reads CASSCPWGRRLSQPQHF. CDR3 in DNA: TGTGCCAGCAGCTGCCCGTGGGGGCGCAGACTTAGTCAGCCCCAGCATTTT. The complete variable domain, with remaining parts taken from reference TRBV11-2 and TRBJ1-5, reads EAGVAQSPRYKIIEKRQSVAFWCNPISGHATLYWYQQILGQGPKLLIQFQNNGVVDDSQLPKDRFSAERLKGVDSTLKIQPAKLEDSAVYLCASSCPWGRRLSQPQHFGDGTRLSIL.

This clone showed up just a few times. This rearrangement joins TRBV7-9 to TRBJ2-5; TRBD2 aligns across 10 bases. Germline assignment: CDR1 SEHNR and CDR2 FQNEAQ (reference sequence). Trimming at V came to 3 bases and at J to 1 base, leaving 2 bases not matched to a gene. CDR3 length: 15 residues. The CDR3 sequence is CASSFERGGQETQYF. The CDR3, as DNA: TGTGCCAGCAGCTTCGAGCGGGGGGGCCAAGAGACCCAGTACTTC.

V usage is TRBV30 and J usage is TRBJ2-5; D is possibly TRBD1 or TRBD2 (5 bases each). CDR1 is GTSNPN and CDR2 is SVGIG in the germline V gene (reference sequence). The CDR3 contains 15 residues. V lost 0 bases to trimming and J lost 7 bases, with 18 bases between them. The CDR3 spells CAWSVRGRVIGTQYF. As DNA, the CDR3 is TGTGCCTGGAGTGTACGGGGCAGGGTGATCGGGACCCAGTACTTC.

This clone has just a few counts. This chain joins TRBV7-9 and TRBJ1-2; no clear D gene. The CDR3 is made up of 12 amino acids. V was pared by 2 bases and J by 4 bases, with 5 bases between. Germline V gene data show CDR1 as SEHNR and CDR2 as FQNEAQ (reference sequence). In DNA, the CDR3 is TGTGCCAGCAGCTTAACCGTCTATGGCTACACCTTC. Its translation is CASSLTVYGYTF.

The J gene is TRBJ2-7, the V gene TRBV9; 7 bases match TRBD2. Germline values: CDR1 SGDLS, CDR2 YYNGEE. V shed 2 bases, J shed 6 bases, and the junction held 11 bases outside the gene matches. The CDR3 has 15 residues. CDR3 bases: TGTGCCAGCAGCGTTCAGGGAGGGGCTCGATTCGAGCAGTACTTC. This encodes CASSVQGGARFEQYF.

The rearrangement uses TRBV5-1 and TRBJ2-5, with a possible D match to TRBD1 (5 bases). The CDR3 consists of 14 residues. The germline gives CDR1 SGHRS, CDR2 YFSETQ. Trimming took off 0 bases at V and 1 base at J, with 7 bases between the two ends. The DNA for the CDR3 is TGCGCCAGCAGCTTGGCAGGGTTCCAAGAGACCCAGTACTTC. Protein product: CASSLAGFQETQYF.